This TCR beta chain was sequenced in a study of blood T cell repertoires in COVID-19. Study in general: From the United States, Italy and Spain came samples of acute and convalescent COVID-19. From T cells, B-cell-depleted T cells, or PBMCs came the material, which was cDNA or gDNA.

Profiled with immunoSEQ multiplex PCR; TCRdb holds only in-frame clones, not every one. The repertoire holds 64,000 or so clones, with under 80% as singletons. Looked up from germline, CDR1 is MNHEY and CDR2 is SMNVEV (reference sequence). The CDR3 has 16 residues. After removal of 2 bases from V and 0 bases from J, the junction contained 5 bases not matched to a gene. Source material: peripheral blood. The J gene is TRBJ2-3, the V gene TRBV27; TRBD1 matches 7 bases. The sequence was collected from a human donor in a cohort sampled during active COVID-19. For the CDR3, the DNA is TGTGCCAGCAGTTTAAGGGGGCCGGGGAGCACAGATACGCAGTATTTT. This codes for CASSLRGPGSTDTQYF.